The TCR beta chain described here comes from a study of identical twins. TCRdb re-analysed the 5' RACE reads in MiXCR, keeping a single row per CDR3 protein. The profile covers a few hundred thousand distinct CDR3 sequences, with about 11% appearing a single time and about 9% taken by the ten largest. J gave up 0 bases and V 1 base, and 7 bases lay outside the gene matches. The CDR3 is made up of 16 amino acids. Germline CDR1 reads GTSNPN; CDR2 reads SVGIG (reference sequence). Sequencing was done on a sample of memory T cells sorted from blood. The V gene is TRBV30, the J gene TRBJ2-5; 8 nucleotides match TRBD2. The receptor was derived from a man in his forties or fifties in good health. Written as DNA, the CDR3 is TGTGCCTGGAGTGCCTTACTAGCGGAATACCAAGAGACCCAGTACTTC. Its translation: CAWSALLAEYQETQYF.